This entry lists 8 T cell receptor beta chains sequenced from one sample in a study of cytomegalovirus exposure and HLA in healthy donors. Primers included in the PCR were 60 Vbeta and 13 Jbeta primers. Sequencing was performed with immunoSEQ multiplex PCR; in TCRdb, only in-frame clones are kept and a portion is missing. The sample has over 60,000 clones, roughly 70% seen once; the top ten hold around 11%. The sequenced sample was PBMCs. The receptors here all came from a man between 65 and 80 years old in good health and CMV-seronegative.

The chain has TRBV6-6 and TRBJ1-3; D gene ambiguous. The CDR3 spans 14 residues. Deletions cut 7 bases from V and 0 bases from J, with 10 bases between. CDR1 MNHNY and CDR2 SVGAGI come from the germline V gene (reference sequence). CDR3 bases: TGTGCCAGCACCCCGGGAGGCTCTGGAAACACCATATATTTT. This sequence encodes CASTPGGSGNTIYF.

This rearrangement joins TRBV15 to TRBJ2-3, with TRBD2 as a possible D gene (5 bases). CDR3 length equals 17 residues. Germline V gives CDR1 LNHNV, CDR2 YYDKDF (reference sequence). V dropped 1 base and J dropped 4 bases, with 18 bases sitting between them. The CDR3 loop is CATSRGIGLANPDTQYF. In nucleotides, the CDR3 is TGTGCCACCAGCAGAGGAATCGGACTCGCCAACCCAGATACGCAGTATTTT.

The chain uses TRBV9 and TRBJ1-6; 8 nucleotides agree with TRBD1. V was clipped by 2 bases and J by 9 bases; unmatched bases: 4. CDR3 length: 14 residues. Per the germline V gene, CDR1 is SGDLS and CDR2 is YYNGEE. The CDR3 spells CASSVDRGGSPLHF. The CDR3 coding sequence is TGTGCCAGCAGCGTTGACAGGGGAGGTTCACCCCTCCACTTT. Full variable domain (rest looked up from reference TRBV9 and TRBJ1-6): DSGVTQTPKHLITATGQRVTLRCSPRSGDLSVYWYQQSLDQGLQFLIQYYNGEERAKGNILERFSAQQFPDLHSELNLSSLELGDSALYFCASSVDRGGSPLHFGNGTRLTVT.

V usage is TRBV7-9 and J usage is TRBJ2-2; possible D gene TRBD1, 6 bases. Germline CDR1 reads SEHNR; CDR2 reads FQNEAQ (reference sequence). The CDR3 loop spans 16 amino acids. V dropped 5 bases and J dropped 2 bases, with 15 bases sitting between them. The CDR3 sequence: CASSRLRTDNTGELFF. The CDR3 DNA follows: TGTGCCAGCAGCCGTCTGCGGACAGATAACACCGGGGAGCTGTTTTTT. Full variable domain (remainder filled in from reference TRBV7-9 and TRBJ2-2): DTGVSQNPRHKITKRGQNVTFRCDPISEHNRLYWYRQTLGQGPEFLTYFQNEAQLEKSRLLSDRFSAERPKGSFSTLEIQRTEQGDSAMYLCASSRLRTDNTGELFFGEGSRLTVL.

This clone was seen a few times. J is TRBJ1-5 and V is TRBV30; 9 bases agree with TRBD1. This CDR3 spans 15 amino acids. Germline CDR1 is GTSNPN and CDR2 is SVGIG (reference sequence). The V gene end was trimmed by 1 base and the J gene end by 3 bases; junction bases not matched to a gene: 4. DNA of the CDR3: TGTGCCTGGAGTGGGGGACAGGGAATCAATCAGCCCCAGCATTTT. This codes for CAWSGGQGINQPQHF.

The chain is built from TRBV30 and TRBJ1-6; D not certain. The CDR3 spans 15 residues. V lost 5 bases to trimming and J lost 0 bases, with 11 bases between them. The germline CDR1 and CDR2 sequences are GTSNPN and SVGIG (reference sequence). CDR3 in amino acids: CAWDPAGSYNSPLHF. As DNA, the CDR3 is TGTGCCTGGGACCCGGCGGGCTCCTATAATTCACCCCTCCACTTT.

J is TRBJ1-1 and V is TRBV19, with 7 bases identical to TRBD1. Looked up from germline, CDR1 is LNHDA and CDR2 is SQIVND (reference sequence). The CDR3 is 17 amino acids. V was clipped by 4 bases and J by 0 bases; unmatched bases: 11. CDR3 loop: CASSRGPTGALNTEAFF. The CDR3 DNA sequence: TGTGCCAGTAGTAGGGGGCCAACAGGGGCCCTGAACACTGAAGCTTTCTTT.

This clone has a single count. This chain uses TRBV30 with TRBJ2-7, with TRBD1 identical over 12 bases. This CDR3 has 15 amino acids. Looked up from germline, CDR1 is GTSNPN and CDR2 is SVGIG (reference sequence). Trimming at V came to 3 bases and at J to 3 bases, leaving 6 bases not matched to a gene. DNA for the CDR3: TGTGCCTGGAGCTTGGGGACAGGGGGCTACTACGAGCAGTACTTC. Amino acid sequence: CAWSLGTGGYYEQYF.